The rows below give T cell receptor beta chains drawn from one sample of a study of human T cells and chemical hapten exposure. TCRdb itself ran the RACE reads through MiXCR, one entry per CDR3 protein. The sample holds 150,000 to 200,000 distinct CDR3 sequences, around 15% seen once. This specimen was whole blood, taken in connection with sensitization to the hapten diphenylcyclopropenone (DPC). The receptors were gathered from a woman aged 30 to 39 with alopecia areata. Some clones in this sample may be carry-over from other donors' samples. The CDR3 runs from the conserved cysteine through the conserved F or W. D genes are given only for firm matches. Clone sizes are given selectively: once, few, many, or a class where the clone is expanded.

abundance	v_gene	j_gene	d_gene	CDR3aa	CDR3nt
many	TRBV29-1	TRBJ1-1	.	CSVASPRDTEAFF	TGCAGCGTGGCGTCCCCCAGGGACACTGAAGCTTTCTTT
few	TRBV4-2	TRBJ2-2	.	CASSQDGGGDGELFF	TGTGCCAGCAGCCAAGATGGAGGGGGTGACGGGGAGCTGTTTTTT
few	TRBV12-3/TRBV12-4	TRBJ2-1	.	CASTSFGATIGEQFF	TGTGCCAGCACCTCCTTCGGAGCGACAATTGGTGAGCAGTTCTTC
.	TRBV7-2	TRBJ2-4	.	CASSLVSGATKNIQYF	TGTGCCAGCAGCTTAGTGTCCGGGGCGACAAAAAACATTCAGTACTTC
.	TRBV4-3	TRBJ2-3	.	CASSQDMVPTDTQYF	TGCGCCAGCAGCCAAGATATGGTACCTACGGATACGCAGTATTTT
many	TRBV6-2/TRBV6-3	TRBJ2-7	TRBD2	CASSYPGTSGAGAYEQYF	TGTGCCAGCAGTTACCCGGGGACTAGCGGGGCCGGCGCCTACGAGCAGTACTTC
.	TRBV7-9	TRBJ2-7	.	CASSLLEQEQYF	TGTGCCAGCAGCTTACTTGAGCAGGAGCAGTACTTC
.	TRBV29-1	TRBJ2-1	.	CSVDTYNEQFF	TGCAGCGTTGACACGTACAATGAGCAGTTCTTC
.	TRBV28	TRBJ1-1	.	CASRETLNTEAFF	TGTGCCAGCAGGGAGACCTTGAACACTGAAGCTTTCTTT
few	TRBV7-7	TRBJ2-1	.	CASSSQRTPYNEQFF	TGTGCTAGCAGCTCACAGAGGACCCCCTACAATGAGCAGTTCTTC
many	TRBV12-3/TRBV12-4	TRBJ2-7	.	CASSLRSYEQYF	TGTGCCAGCAGTCTCCGGAGTTACGAGCAGTACTTC
few	TRBV30	TRBJ2-2	.	CAWSEWDTGELFF	TGTGCCTGGAGTGAATGGGACACCGGGGAGCTGTTTTTT
.	TRBV7-9	TRBJ1-2	TRBD1	CASSRDSPYGYTF	TGTGCCAGCAGCAGGGACAGCCCCTATGGCTACACCTTC
.	TRBV6-6	TRBJ2-5	.	CASVLTPTGETQYF	TGTGCCAGCGTCCTTACCCCCACTGGGGAGACCCAGTACTTC
.	TRBV12-3/TRBV12-4	TRBJ1-4	.	CASRPDGATNEKLFF	TGTGCCAGCAGGCCGGACGGTGCAACTAATGAAAAACTGTTTTTT
few	TRBV5-4	TRBJ1-1	TRBD1	CASSMGQGNLLIEAFF	TGTGCCAGCAGCATGGGACAGGGGAACCTCCTCATCGAAGCTTTCTTT
many	TRBV27	TRBJ1-5	TRBD1	CASVERGGGPNQPQHF	TGTGCCAGCGTTGAGCGGGGAGGGGGCCCCAATCAGCCCCAGCATTTT
few	TRBV28	TRBJ2-3	.	CASSSLLGESTDTQYF	TGTGCCAGCAGTTCTTTGCTGGGGGAAAGCACAGATACGCAGTATTTT